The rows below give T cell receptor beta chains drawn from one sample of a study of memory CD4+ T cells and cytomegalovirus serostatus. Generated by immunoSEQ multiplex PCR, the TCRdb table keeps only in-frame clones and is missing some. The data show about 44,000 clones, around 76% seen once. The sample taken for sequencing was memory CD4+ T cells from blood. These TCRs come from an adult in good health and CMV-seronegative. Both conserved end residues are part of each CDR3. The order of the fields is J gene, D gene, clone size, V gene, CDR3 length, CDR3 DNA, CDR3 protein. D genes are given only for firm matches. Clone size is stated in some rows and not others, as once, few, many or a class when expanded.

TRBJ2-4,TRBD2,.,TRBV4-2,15,TGTGCCAGCAGCCAAGAGGGACTAGCTTCGCACATTCAGTACTTC,CASSQEGLASHIQYF
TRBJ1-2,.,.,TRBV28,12,TGTGCCAGCAGTTTACGACAGGCCCACCCCACCTTC,CASSLRQAHPTF
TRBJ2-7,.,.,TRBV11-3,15,TGTGCCAGCAGCCCAAAGGTCAGGGGACGTGGCGAGCAGTACTTC,CASSPKVRGRGEQYF
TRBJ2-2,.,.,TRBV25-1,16,TGTGCCAGCAGTAAACAGGGTTGGGGGAACACCGGGGAGCTGTTTTTT,CASSKQGWGNTGELFF
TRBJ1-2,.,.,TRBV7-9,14,TGTGCCAGCAGCCAAGGGACCCTCAGCTACGGCTACACCTTC,CASSQGTLSYGYTF
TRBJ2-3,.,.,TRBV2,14,TGTGCCAGCAGTGAAATGAGAGGGAGGAATACGCAGTATTTT,CASSEMRGRNTQYF
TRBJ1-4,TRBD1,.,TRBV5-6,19,TGTGCCAGCAGCTCGACAGGGGAGAGAGGCGGCGCAACTAATGAAAAACTGTTTTTT,CASSSTGERGGATNEKLFF
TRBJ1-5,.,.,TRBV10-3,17,TGTGCCATCAGTGAGTCGAGGGTAGGGGGAAGCAATCAGCCCCAGCATTTT,CAISESRVGGSNQPQHF
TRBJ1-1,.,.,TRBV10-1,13,TGCGCCAGCAGAGGAGGGGGGGACACTGAAGCTTTCTTT,CASRGGGDTEAFF
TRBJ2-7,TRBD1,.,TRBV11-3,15,TGTGCCAGCAGCCCAGCGTTACAGGGGGCTTACGAGCAGTACTTC,CASSPALQGAYEQYF
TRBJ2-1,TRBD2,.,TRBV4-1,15,TGCGCCAGCAGCCGGCGGGGGGAGTCCTACAATGAGCAGTTCTTC,CASSRRGESYNEQFF
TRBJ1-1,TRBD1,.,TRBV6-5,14,TGTGCCAGCAGTCGGACAGGGGGAAACACTGAAGCTTTCTTT,CASSRTGGNTEAFF
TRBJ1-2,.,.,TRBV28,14,TGTGCCAGCAGTTTACGAGGGTCCAACTATGGCTACACCTTC,CASSLRGSNYGYTF
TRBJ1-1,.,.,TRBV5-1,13,TGCGCCAGCAGCTTAAAGGTGGACACTGAAGCTTTCTTT,CASSLKVDTEAFF
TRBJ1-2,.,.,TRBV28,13,TGTGCCAGCAGCATGGAACACCCCAACGGCTACACCTTC,CASSMEHPNGYTF
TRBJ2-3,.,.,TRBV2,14,TGTGCCACCCAAACAGGGACCCTCACAGATACGCAGTATTTT,CATQTGTLTDTQYF
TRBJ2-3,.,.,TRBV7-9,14,TGTGCCAGCAGCTTACGCGCTAGCACAGATACGCAGTATTTT,CASSLRASTDTQYF
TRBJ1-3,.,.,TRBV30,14,TGTGCCTGGACAACAGGATTCTCTGGAAACACCATATATTTT,CAWTTGFSGNTIYF
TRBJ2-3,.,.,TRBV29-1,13,TGCAGCGTTGAAAGTCAGGAGCGGGATACGCAGTATTTT,CSVESQERDTQYF
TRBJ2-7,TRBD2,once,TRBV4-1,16,TGCGCCAGCAGCCAAGATACGGGGGGACTCTCCTACGAGCAGTACTTC,CASSQDTGGLSYEQYF
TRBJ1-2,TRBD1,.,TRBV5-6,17,TGTGCCAGCAGCTTGGTGGGACAGGGTTTTGGATTGTATGGCTACACCTTC,CASSLVGQGFGLYGYTF
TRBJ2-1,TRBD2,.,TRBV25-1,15,TGTGCCAGCAGGGCGACTAGCGGGGTCTACAATGAGCAGTTCTTC,CASRATSGVYNEQFF
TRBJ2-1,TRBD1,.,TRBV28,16,TGTGCCAGCAGTTCTCCCGGGACAGCTCCCTACAATGAGCAGTTCTTC,CASSSPGTAPYNEQFF
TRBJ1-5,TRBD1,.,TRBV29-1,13,TGCAGCGTTGTCGACAGGGGGAATCAGCCCCAGCATTTT,CSVVDRGNQPQHF